Sequencing of this TCR beta chain was carried out in a study of CD8 T cells in ankylosing spondylitis. The germline CDR1 and CDR2 sequences are SQVTM and ANQGSEA. V dropped 3 bases and J dropped 2 bases, with 11 bases sitting between them. There are 13 residues in the CDR3. This clonotype was detected ten times or more. TCRdb called the 5' RACE reads again in MiXCR, with one record for every CDR3 protein. The top ten hold approximately 32% of the sample, which has 230,000 or so distinct CDR3 sequences, 18% seen once. The clonotype originates from a male donor with ankylosing spondylitis or in good health (not recorded which). The sequencing input was blood, either unsorted or a sorted T cell fraction (not recorded which). The rearrangement uses TRBV29-1 and TRBJ2-7; D might be TRBD1 (7 bases). The CDR3: CSVEEGAPYEQYF. CDR3 DNA: TGCAGCGTTGAGGAGGGGGCGCCCTACGAGCAGTACTTC.